The subject of this entry is one T cell receptor (beta chain). Its recognized antigen is unknown. Base qualities are not recorded, but no much larger clone differs from it by a single base. TCRbeta CDR3 regions were amplified from genomic DNA using the immunoSEQ Assay, a bias-controlled multiplex PCR. The source study handled its data this way. The number of nucleated cells in each sample was estimated from the amplification of reference gene primers within the assay. To quantify the absolute abundance of each unique TCRbeta CDR3 rearrangement, sequence reads were collapsed and filtered. For each sample, productive Simpson clonality was calculated by taking the square root of Simpson's diversity index across productive rearrangements. The clones in this table, taken by TCRdb from immuneACCESS, are in-frame only. Not every clone is retained; where verified, under half of the shortfall comes from an unresolved V gene, and the cause of the rest is unknown. V and J calls and clone size are those listed in that table; D and trimming were worked out from the DNA. The sample contains roughly 100,000 clones, approximately 89% of them found a single time. Together, the top ten hold approximately 10% of the sample.

Each collaborating institution followed its own protocols to collect whole blood in K2EDTA tubes. For TCRbeta analysis, collaborator samples were shipped as frozen whole blood, as isolated PBMCs, or as DNA extracted from either sample type. This specimen comes from a study of blood T cell repertoires in COVID-19 (dated by TCRdb to 2019 to 2021). About the full investigation: Samples covering the acute and convalescent phases of COVID-19 were provided by collaborators in the United States, Italy and Spain. Subjects who had been exposed to COVID-19, were actively infected with it, or had recovered from it provided the deeply sampled blood TCRbeta repertoires that made up the dataset. Nearly every sample came with metadata listing a de-identified subject ID, COVID-19 status, age in years and sex. The repertoires were released in a freely available public database meant as a resource for research on the immune response to SARS-CoV-2. The prospective study material was composed of cDNA or gDNA derived from T cells, B-cell-depleted T cells, or PBMCs. Samples were obtained from the ongoing ImmuneRACE study (first 160 participants) and from 950 to 1,500 subjects provided by 6 global collaborators. Where available, HLA class I and class II types were taken from metadata supplied by the sample provider and were not determined by assay-based typing.

General conclusions and limits of the study: Clinical and demographic metadata were provided uncurated, with the amount varying by source and participant.

Input material: peripheral blood. The source of this sequence is an elderly man with acute or convalescent COVID-19.

The CDR3 amino acid sequence is: CASSPLLGEKLFF. DNA sequence: TGTGCCAGCTCACCACTGCTAGGTGAAAAACTGTTTTTT. The V and J segments used are TRBV18 and TRBJ1-4; a confident D gene designation cannot be given. The germline ends are 7 bases apart after V is trimmed by 1 base and J by 7 bases. Counted from cysteine to phenylalanine, this CDR3 has 13 amino acids. Only the CDR3 DNA stays, 39 bases, in frame from base 1. CDR1 KGHSH and CDR2 LQKENI were looked up in the germline V gene.